One and the same sample provided the 5 T cell receptor beta chains below, sequenced in a study of T cells after yellow fever vaccination. TCRdb independently ran MiXCR on the 5' RACE reads; one entry per CDR3 protein. Altogether 300,000 to 450,000 distinct CDR3 sequences are present, around 6.5% being singletons, with the ten largest covering roughly 15%. The source material was PBMCs, sampled 5 days after the yellow fever booster vaccination. The receptors here all came from a man aged 30 to 39 who received the YFV17D yellow fever vaccine.

Concerning this clonotype itself: The junction does not match germline at one end; this may be a read error. The rearrangement links TRBV3-1 to TRBJ2-7, with D uncertain. The germline gives CDR1 LGHDT, CDR2 YNNKEL (reference sequence). The CDR3 length is 15 residues. Here the CDR3 reads CASSQDMIGLKVMDF. CDR3 sequence (DNA): TGTGCCAGCAGCCAAGATATGATTGGTCTTAAGGTAATGGACTTC.

This clonotype was seen ten or more times. The V gene is TRBV7-9, the J gene TRBJ2-1; D is uncertain. The CDR3 consists of 14 residues. CDR1 SEHNR and CDR2 FQNEAQ come from the germline V gene (reference sequence). V gave up 1 base and J gave up 5 bases, with 9 bases separating them. The CDR3 loop is CASSLGSADNEQFF. The CDR3 nucleotides read TGTGCCAGCAGCTTAGGTTCAGCCGACAATGAGCAGTTCTTC.

The chain links TRBV29-1 to TRBJ2-5; 11 positions match TRBD2. The V segment lost 0 bases and the J segment 7 bases; nucleotides outside the gene matches: 10. CDR1 and CDR2 (germline): SQVTM, ANQGSEA. The CDR3 is 16 amino acids. CDR3 sequence reads: CSVEDRETSGVGTQYF. For the CDR3, the DNA is TGCAGCGTTGAAGATCGGGAGACTAGCGGGGTCGGGACCCAGTACTTC.

This clonotype occurred a few times. The chain links TRBV6-1 to TRBJ1-1, with D uncertain. The CDR3 extends over 14 amino acids. The V end lost 4 bases, the J end lost 1 base, and 10 bases lay between the germline ends. Germline CDR1 MNHNS, CDR2 SASEGT. The CDR3 region has the DNA TGTGCCAGCAGTGTAAGTGGTTGGAACACTGAAGCTTTCTTT. It is translated as CASSVSGWNTEAFF.

This clonotype occurred many times. The CDR3 spells CASSYRPGTQYF. As DNA, the CDR3 is TGTGCCAGCAGCTACCGCCCGGGGACCCAGTACTTC. The chain links TRBV3-1 to TRBJ2-5; D gene unclear. CDR3 size: 12 residues. From germline, CDR1 is LGHDT and CDR2 YNNKEL (reference sequence). Trimming took 5 bases from V and 7 from J, leaving 11 bases between them.